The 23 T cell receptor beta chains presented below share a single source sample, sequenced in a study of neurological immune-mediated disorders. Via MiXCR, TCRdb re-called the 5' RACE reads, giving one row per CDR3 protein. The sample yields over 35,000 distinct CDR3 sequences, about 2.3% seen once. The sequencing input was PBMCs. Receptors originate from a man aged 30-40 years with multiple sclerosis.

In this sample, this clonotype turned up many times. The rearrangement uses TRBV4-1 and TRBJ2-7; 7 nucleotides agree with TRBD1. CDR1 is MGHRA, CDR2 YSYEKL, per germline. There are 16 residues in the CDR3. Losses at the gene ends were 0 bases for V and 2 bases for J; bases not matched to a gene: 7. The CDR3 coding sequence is TGCGCCAGCAGCCAAGATTCACGGGACAGAGCCTACGAGCAGTACTTC. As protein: CASSQDSRDRAYEQYF.

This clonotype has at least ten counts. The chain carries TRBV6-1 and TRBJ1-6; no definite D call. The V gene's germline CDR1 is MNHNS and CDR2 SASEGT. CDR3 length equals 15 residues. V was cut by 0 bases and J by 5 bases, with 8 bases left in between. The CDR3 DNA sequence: TGTGCCAGCAGTGAAGCGCCCGGAAATAATTCACCCCTCCACTTT. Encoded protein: CASSEAPGNNSPLHF.

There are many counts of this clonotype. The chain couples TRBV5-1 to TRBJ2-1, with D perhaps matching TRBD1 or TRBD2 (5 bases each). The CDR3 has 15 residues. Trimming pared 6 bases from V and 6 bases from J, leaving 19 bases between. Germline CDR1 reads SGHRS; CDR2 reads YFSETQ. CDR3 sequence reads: CASNRMGDLANEQFF. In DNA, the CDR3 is TGCGCCAGCAACCGGATGGGGGATCTTGCCAATGAGCAGTTCTTC.

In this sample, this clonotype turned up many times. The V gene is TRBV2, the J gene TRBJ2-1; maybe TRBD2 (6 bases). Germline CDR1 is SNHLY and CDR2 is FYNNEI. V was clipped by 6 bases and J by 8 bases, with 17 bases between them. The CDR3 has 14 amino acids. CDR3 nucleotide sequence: TGTGCCAGCAGGGAGGGAGGCGGTTCCCATGAGCAGTTCTTC. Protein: CASREGGGSHEQFF.

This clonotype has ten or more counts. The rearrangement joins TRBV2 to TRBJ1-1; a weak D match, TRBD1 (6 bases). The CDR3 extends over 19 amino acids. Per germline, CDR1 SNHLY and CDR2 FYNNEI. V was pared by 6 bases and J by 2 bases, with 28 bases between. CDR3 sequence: CASRRIHPGHKVGNTEAFF. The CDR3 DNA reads TGTGCCAGCAGGAGAATCCATCCGGGACACAAAGTCGGTAACACTGAAGCTTTCTTT.

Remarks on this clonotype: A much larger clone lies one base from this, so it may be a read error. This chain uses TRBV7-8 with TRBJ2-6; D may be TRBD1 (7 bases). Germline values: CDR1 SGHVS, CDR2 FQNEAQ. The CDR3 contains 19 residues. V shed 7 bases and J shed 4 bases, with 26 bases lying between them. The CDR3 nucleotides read TGTGCCAGCAACGATAGAAGACAGGGACTTCTGAGAGGGGCCAACGTCCTGACTTTC. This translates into CASNDRRQGLLRGANVLTF.

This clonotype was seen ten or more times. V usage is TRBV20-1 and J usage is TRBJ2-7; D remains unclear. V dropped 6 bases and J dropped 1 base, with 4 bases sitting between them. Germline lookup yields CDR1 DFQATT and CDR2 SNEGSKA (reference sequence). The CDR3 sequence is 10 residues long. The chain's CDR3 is CSAGSYEQYF. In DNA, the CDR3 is TGCAGTGCCGGATCCTACGAGCAGTACTTC.

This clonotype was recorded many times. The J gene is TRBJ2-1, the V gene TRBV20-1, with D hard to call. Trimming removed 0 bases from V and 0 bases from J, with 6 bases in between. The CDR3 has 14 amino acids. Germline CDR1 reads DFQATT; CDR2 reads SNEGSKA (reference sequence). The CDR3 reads CSARDIGSYNEQFF. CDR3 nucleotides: TGCAGTGCTAGAGATATAGGCTCCTACAATGAGCAGTTCTTC.

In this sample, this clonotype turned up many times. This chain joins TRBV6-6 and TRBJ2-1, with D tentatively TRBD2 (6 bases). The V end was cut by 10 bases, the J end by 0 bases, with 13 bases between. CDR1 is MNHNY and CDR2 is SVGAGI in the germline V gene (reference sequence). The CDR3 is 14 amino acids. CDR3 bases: TGTGCCACCGTTCTGGGGGGCTCCTACAATGAGCAGTTCTTC. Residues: CATVLGGSYNEQFF.

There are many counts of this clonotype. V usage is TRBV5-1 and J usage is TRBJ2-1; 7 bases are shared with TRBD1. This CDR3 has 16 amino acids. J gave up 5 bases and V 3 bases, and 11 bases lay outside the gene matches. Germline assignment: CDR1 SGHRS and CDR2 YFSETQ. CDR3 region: CASSSSSGQRNNEQFF. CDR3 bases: TGCGCCAGCAGCTCGAGTTCGGGACAGCGTAACAATGAGCAGTTCTTC.

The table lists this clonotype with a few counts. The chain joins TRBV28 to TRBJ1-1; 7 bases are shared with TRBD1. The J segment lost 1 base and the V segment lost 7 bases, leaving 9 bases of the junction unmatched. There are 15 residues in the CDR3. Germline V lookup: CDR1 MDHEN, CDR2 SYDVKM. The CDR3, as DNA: TGTGCCAGCAAGAATTACAGGGGCTCGAACACTGAAGCTTTCTTT. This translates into CASKNYRGSNTEAFF.

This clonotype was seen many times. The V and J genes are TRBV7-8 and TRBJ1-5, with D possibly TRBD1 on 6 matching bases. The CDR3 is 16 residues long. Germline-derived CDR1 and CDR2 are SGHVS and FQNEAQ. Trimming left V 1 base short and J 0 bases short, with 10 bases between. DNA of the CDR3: TGTGCCAGCAGCTTAGTACAGGGCCTTAGCAATCAGCCCCAGCATTTT. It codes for CASSLVQGLSNQPQHF.

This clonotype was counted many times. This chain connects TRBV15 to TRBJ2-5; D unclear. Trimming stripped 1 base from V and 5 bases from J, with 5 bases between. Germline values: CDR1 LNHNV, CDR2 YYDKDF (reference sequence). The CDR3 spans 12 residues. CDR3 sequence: CATSRARETQYF. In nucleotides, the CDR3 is TGTGCCACCAGCAGAGCGAGGGAGACCCAGTACTTC.

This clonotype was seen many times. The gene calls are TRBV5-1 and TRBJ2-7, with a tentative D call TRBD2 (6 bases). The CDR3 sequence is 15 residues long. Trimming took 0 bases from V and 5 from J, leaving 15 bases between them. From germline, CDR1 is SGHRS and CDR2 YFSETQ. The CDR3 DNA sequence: TGCGCCAGCAGCTTGGGAAACGGGAGAGGGGACGAGCAGTACTTC. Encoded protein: CASSLGNGRGDEQYF.

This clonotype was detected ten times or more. CDR3 coding DNA: TGTGCCAGTAGTTTAATCCGTGGGTCTAGCAATCAGCCCCAGCATTTT. Translated, it gives CASSLIRGSSNQPQHF. V and J are TRBV19 and TRBJ1-5; no reliable D call. This CDR3 comprises 16 residues. Germline V CDR1 and CDR2: LNHDA, SQIVND (reference sequence). V lost 5 bases and J lost 0, with 14 bases in between.

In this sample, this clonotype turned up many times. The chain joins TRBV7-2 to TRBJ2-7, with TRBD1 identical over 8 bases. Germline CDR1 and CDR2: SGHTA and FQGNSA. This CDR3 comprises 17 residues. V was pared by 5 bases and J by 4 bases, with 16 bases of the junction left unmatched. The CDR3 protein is CASSLAPGRQGFYEQYF. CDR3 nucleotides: TGTGCCAGCAGCCTCGCGCCCGGGAGACAGGGGTTTTACGAGCAGTACTTC.

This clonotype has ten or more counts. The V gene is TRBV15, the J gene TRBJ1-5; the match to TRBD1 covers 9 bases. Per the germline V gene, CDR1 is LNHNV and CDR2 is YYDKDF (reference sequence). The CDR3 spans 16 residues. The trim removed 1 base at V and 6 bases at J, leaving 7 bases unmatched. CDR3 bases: TGTGCCACCAGCAGAGGACATACAGGGGGCTCTCAGCCCCAGCATTTT. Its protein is CATSRGHTGGSQPQHF.

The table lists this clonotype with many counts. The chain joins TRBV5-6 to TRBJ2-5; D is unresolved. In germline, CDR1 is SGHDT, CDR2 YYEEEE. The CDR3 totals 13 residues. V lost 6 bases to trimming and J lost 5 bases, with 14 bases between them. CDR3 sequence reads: CASTPPGRETQYF. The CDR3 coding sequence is TGTGCCAGCACCCCTCCCGGGCGGGAGACCCAGTACTTC.

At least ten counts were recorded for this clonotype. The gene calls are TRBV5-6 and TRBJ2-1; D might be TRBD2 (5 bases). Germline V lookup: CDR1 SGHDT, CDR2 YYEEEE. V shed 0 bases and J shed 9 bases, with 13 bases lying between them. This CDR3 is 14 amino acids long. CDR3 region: CASSLVGVEGEQFF. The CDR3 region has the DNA TGTGCCAGCAGCTTGGTGGGAGTCGAAGGTGAGCAGTTCTTC.

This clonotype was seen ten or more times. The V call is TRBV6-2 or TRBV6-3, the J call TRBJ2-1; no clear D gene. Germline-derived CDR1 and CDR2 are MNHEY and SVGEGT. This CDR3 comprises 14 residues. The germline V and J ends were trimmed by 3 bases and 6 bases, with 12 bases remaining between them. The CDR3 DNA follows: TGTGCCAGCAGTTATAAGTTAGACCTCAATGAGCAGTTCTTC. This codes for CASSYKLDLNEQFF.

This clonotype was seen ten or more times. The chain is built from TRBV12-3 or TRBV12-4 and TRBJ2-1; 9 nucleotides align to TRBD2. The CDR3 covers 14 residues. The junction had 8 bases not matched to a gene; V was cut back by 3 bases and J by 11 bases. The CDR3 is CASSLTSGSPQQFF. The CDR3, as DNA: TGTGCCAGCAGTTTGACTAGCGGAAGTCCCCAGCAGTTCTTC.

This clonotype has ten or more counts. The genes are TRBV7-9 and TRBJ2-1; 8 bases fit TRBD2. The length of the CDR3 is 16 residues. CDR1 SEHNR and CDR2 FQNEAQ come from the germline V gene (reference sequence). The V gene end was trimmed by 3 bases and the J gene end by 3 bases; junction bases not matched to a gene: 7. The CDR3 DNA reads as TGTGCCAGCAGCTTTGGACTAGCCGTCTACTACAATGAGCAGTTCTTC. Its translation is CASSFGLAVYYNEQFF.

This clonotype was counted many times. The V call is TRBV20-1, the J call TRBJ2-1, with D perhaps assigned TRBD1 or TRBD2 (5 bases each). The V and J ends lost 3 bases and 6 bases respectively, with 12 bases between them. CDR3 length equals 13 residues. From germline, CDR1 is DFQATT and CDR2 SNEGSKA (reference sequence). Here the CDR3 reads CSARNAGSNEQFF. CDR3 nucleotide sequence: TGCAGTGCTAGGAACGCAGGGAGCAATGAGCAGTTCTTC.